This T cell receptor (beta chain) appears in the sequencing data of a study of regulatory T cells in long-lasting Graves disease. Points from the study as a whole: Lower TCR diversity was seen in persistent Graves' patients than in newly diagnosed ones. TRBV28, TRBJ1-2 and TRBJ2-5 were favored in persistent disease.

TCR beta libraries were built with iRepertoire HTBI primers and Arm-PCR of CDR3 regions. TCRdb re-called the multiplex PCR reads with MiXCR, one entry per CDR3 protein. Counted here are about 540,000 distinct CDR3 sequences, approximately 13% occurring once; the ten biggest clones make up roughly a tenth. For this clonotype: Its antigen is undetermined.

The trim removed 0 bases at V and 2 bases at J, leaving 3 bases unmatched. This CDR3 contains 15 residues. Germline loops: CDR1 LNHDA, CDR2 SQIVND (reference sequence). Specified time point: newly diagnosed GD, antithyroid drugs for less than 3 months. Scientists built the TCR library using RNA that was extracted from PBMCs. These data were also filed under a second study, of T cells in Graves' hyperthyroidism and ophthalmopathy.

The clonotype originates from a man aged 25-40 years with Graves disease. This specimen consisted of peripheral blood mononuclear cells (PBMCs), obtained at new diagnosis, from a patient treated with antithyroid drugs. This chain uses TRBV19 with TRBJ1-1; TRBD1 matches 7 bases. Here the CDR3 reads CASSIDRQGNTEAFF. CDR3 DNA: TGTGCCAGTAGTATAGACAGACAGGGCAACACTGAAGCTTTCTTT. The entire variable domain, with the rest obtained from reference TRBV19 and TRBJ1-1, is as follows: DGGITQSPKYLFRKEGQNVTLSCEQNLNHDAMYWYRQDPGQGLRLIYYSQIVNDFQKGDIAEGYSVSREKKESFPLTVTSAQKNPTAFYLCASSIDRQGNTEAFFGQGTRLTVV.